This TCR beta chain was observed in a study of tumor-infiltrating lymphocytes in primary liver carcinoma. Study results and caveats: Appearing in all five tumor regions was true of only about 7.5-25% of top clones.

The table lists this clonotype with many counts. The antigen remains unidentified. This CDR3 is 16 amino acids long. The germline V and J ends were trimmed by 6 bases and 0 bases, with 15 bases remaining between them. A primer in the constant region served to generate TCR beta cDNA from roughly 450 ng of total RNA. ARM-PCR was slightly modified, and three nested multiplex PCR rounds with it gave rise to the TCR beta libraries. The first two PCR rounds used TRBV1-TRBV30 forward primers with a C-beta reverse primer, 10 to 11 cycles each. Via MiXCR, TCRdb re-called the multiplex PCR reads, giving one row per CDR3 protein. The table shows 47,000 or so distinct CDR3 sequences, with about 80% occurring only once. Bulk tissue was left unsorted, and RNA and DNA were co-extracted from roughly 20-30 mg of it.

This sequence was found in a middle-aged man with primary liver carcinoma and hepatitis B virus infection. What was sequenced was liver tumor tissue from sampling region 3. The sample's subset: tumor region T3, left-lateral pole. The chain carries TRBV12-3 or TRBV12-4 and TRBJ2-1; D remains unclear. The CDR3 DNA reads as TGTGCCAGCAGCTCCCCGACTCCGAGCTCCTACAATGAGCAGTTCTTC. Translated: CASSSPTPSSYNEQFF.